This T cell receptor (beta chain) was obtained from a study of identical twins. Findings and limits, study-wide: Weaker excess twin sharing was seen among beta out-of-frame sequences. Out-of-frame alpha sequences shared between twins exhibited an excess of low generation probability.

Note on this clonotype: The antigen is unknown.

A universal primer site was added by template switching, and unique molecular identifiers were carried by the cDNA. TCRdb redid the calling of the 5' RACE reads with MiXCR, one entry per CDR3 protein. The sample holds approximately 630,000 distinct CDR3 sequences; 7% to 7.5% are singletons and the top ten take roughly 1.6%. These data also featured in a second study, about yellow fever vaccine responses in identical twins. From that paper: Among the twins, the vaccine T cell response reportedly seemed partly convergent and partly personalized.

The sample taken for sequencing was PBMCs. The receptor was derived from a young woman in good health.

The CDR3 region has the DNA TGTGCCAGCAGTTTAGGGGACAGGGTCGAAGGCTACACCTTC. It encodes CASSLGDRVEGYTF. This sequence joins TRBV12-3 or TRBV12-4 and TRBJ1-2, with 9 bases matching TRBD1. Trimming removed 1 base from V and 8 bases from J; junction bases left unmatched: 5. The CDR3 has 14 amino acids.